The 4 T cell receptor beta chains below come from one sample, sequenced in a study of post-analysis software for immune sequencing data. Study outcomes and limitations: Comparison of patients with controls showed about 5 TRBV segments more frequent in patients, TRBV5-6, TRBV5-1 and TRBV20-1 among them.

Prepared libraries of TCR beta cDNA carried unique molecular identifiers. Via MiXCR, TCRdb re-called the PCR reads, giving one row per CDR3 protein. This sample yields 170,000 or so distinct CDR3 sequences, of which over 25% are seen a single time; approximately 1.6% belongs to the top ten. Which antigens these TCRs recognize remains unknown. The sample was blood. The source of these receptors is a girl between 10 and 17 years old with multiple sclerosis.

The DNA for the CDR3 is TGTGCCAGCAGCCCTCAAGGGTCTAGCGGGAGTCGGGGAGGGACCCAGTACTTC. Residues: CASSPQGSSGSRGGTQYF. The chain couples TRBV12-3 or TRBV12-4 to TRBJ2-5; 10 nucleotides align to TRBD2. The length of the CDR3 is 18 residues. Trimming cost V 6 bases and J 7 bases; bases outside gene matches: 20.

With regard to this clonotype: A read error may produce the germline difference seen at one junction end. This sequence joins TRBV7-2 and TRBJ1-2; D is perhaps TRBD1 (5 bases). Germline lookup yields CDR1 SGHTA and CDR2 FQGNSA. The CDR3 sequence is 16 residues long. Here the CDR3 DNA reads TGTGCCAGCAGCTTATCAGGGACGGGGAATAGCTATGACTACACCTTC. Encoded protein: CASSLSGTGNSYDYTF. The variable domain in full, completed from reference TRBV7-2 and TRBJ1-2, reads GAGVSQSPSNKVTEKGKDVELRCDPISGHTALYWYRQSLGQGLEFLIYFQGNSAPDKSGLPSDRFSAERTGGSVSTLTIQRTQQEDSAVYLCASSLSGTGNSYDYTFGSGTRLTVV.

This clonotype was recorded a few times. Just one base apart from a much larger clone, this may be a read error. The chain couples TRBV12-3 or TRBV12-4 to TRBJ2-3; 14 positions match TRBD2. The CDR3 is 16 residues long. V lost 3 bases and J lost 10; bases outside the gene matches: 9. CDR3 bases: TGTGCCAGCAGTTTTGCGACTAGCGGGAGGGCTGATGCGCAGTATTTT. Its protein is CASSFATSGRADAQYF.

This rearrangement joins TRBV27 to TRBJ1-5; D is unclear. Deletions cut 5 bases from V and 7 bases from J, with 18 bases between. This CDR3 is built from 15 residues. CDR1 and CDR2 (germline): MNHEY, SMNVEV (reference sequence). The CDR3 DNA follows: TGTGCCAGCAGTAAAGAGGCCGGAGGATACCAGCCCCAGCATTTT. Translating gives CASSKEAGGYQPQHF.